The present entry profiles one T cell receptor beta chain with its context. Here the CDR3 omits its conserved ending phenylalanine or tryptophan, so a read error is the likely source. This sample is drawn from a study of prognosis after radiotherapy for stage I lung cancer. This CDR3 is built from 14 residues. V was clipped by 2 bases and J by 3 bases, with 8 bases between them. Germline assignment: CDR1 SNHLY and CDR2 FYNNEI. It was by two-round multiplex PCR that TCR beta CDR3 was amplified from genomic DNA. Specific primers for each TRBV and TRBJ gene were what first-round PCR used. TCRdb re-called the multiplex PCR reads through MiXCR, storing one row per CDR3 protein. The table lists 20,000 or so distinct CDR3 sequences, roughly 47% of them singletons.

The V and J genes are TRBV2 and TRBJ2-4; TRBD1 is a possible D gene (5 bases). This clonotype was sampled from a donor aged 50 or older with non-small cell lung cancer. Specimen: PBMCs, collected before or after stereotactic body radiation therapy (not recorded which). This CDR3 is CASSESRVKNIQYL. The CDR3 DNA follows: TGTGCCAGCAGTGAAAGCAGGGTCAAAAACATTCAGTACCTC.